This T cell receptor beta chain was profiled in a study of PD-L1 blockade in urothelial cancer. Overall study: Blood samples had a median of around 150,000 T cells.

Profiling relied on immunoSEQ multiplex PCR, and the TCRdb table lists in-frame clones only, not all of them. The data show some 100,000 clones, with 89% seen just once and 0.85% to 1% held by the top ten. The CDR3 covers 17 residues. Between the trimmed V and J ends, which lost 1 base and 4 bases, there was a span of 18 bases. Germline V CDR1 and CDR2: SGHKS, YYEKEE (reference sequence). Sample time point: pretreatment peripheral blood. The sequenced sample was PBMCs, obtained around atezolizumab (anti-PD-L1) treatment. This TCR was sampled from a woman of 80 years or more with urothelial cancer. The gene calls are TRBV5-5 and TRBJ1-5; D perhaps matches TRBD1 (6 bases). The CDR3: CASSLSARGTSNQPQHF. The CDR3 DNA reads TGTGCCAGCAGCTTGTCTGCCAGGGGAACCTCTAATCAGCCCCAGCATTTT.